The 11 T cell receptor beta chains given below trace back to one sample, sequenced in a study of T cell responses to AZD1222 COVID-19 vaccine. Clones were read by immunoSEQ multiplex PCR, and TCRdb kept only the in-frame ones, dropping some. The profile shows some 150,000 clones, 90% to 95% of them singletons. The sequences come from peripheral blood, collected on day 0 of AZD1222 vaccination. These receptors were obtained from an adult in good health.

The V call is TRBV7-3, the J call TRBJ1-1; 12 bases agree with TRBD1. Per germline, CDR1 SGHTA and CDR2 FQGTGA. The trim removed 6 bases at V and 8 bases at J, leaving 7 bases unmatched. This CDR3 comprises 14 residues. As DNA, the CDR3 is TGTGCCAGCAGGGGGACAGGGGGCATCGGGGAAGCTTTCTTT. Translation gives CASRGTGGIGEAFF.

This chain connects TRBV7-2 to TRBJ2-3; the match to TRBD1 covers 7 bases. This CDR3 is 14 amino acids long. Germline V gene data show CDR1 as SGHTA and CDR2 as FQGNSA. Trimming cost V 2 bases and J 9 bases; bases outside gene matches: 8. CDR3 in DNA: TGTGCCAGCAGCTTATCAGGGGGTTACGACACGCAGTATTTT. The encoded protein is CASSLSGGYDTQYF.

The chain carries TRBV27 and TRBJ1-3; D unclear. Trimming cost V 2 bases and J 0 bases, with 5 bases left between them. Per the germline V gene, CDR1 is MNHEY and CDR2 is SMNVEV (reference sequence). This CDR3 contains 14 residues. The CDR3 loop is CASSLALSGNTIYF. CDR3 coding DNA: TGTGCCAGCAGTTTAGCTCTCTCTGGAAACACCATATATTTT.

The chain has TRBV6-5 and TRBJ2-7; TRBD1 aligns across 7 bases. The CDR3 is 15 amino acids. Germline trimming cut 5 bases from V and 0 bases from J; bases unmatched to any gene: 7. Per germline, CDR1 MNHEY and CDR2 SVGAGI. The chain's CDR3 is CASSLPDRSSYEQYV. The CDR3, as DNA: TGTGCCAGCAGTCTCCCGGACAGGAGCTCCTACGAGCAGTACGTC.

This clone was found once. The V gene is TRBV5-6, the J gene TRBJ1-2; 7 bases fit TRBD1. The CDR3 sequence is 14 residues long. J was trimmed by 4 bases and V by 4 bases; bases with no gene match: 7. Germline CDR1 is SGHDT and CDR2 is YYEEEE. Here the CDR3 DNA reads TGTGCCAGCAGCGCCAGGGGGGTCATCTATGGCTACACCTTC. It encodes CASSARGVIYGYTF.

The rearrangement uses TRBV7-6 and TRBJ2-3; weak D call: TRBD2 (5 bases). Trimming removed 5 bases at V and 2 bases at J, with 11 bases between. CDR3 length: 14 residues. Germline CDR1 is SGHVS and CDR2 is FNYEAQ. The CDR3 bases are TGTGCCAGCAGCCGGACTGATTTCACAGATACGCAGTATTTT. Translating gives CASSRTDFTDTQYF.

The rearrangement uses TRBV7-2 and TRBJ2-3; D is perhaps TRBD2 (5 bases). V lost 1 base, J lost 5 bases, and 13 bases lay in between. Germline values: CDR1 SGHTA, CDR2 FQGNSA. There are 15 residues in the CDR3. CDR3 residues: CASSLVTTGVDTQYF. CDR3 coding DNA: TGTGCCAGCAGCTTAGTGACTACCGGGGTAGATACGCAGTATTTT. Combining the CDR3 with reference TRBV7-2 and TRBJ2-3 gives the whole variable domain GAGVSQSPSNKVTEKGKDVELRCDPISGHTALYWYRQSLGQGLEFLIYFQGNSAPDKSGLPSDRFSAERTGGSVSTLTIQRTQQEDSAVYLCASSLVTTGVDTQYFGPGTRLTVL.

This clone appeared once. In DNA, the CDR3 is TGTGCCAGCAGTTTAGGACTAGCGGCCTTCGAGCAGTACGTC. Translation gives CASSLGLAAFEQYV. This chain links TRBV28 with TRBJ2-7; 10 bases map to TRBD2. This CDR3 region has 14 residues. Germline CDR1 MDHEN, CDR2 SYDVKM. V gave up 2 bases and J gave up 6 bases; unmatched junction bases: 4.

The V gene is TRBV19, the J gene TRBJ1-6; D call uncertain. CDR1 LNHDA and CDR2 SQIVND come from the germline V gene (reference sequence). V was trimmed by 6 bases and J by 10 bases, leaving 16 bases between them. The CDR3 runs 14 residues. Here the CDR3 reads CASRAGLDGSPLHF. The CDR3 DNA reads TGTGCCAGTAGGGCCGGCCTGGACGGATCACCCCTCCACTTT.

The rearrangement links TRBV3-1 (or the pseudogene TRBV3-2) to TRBJ1-1; D remains unclear. The CDR3 runs 14 residues. V gave up 4 bases and J gave up 0 bases, with 9 bases separating them. CDR1 is LGHDT and CDR2 is YNNKEL in the germline V gene (reference sequence). The CDR3 reads CASSRRWLNTEAFF. DNA of the CDR3: TGTGCCAGCAGCCGCCGCTGGTTGAACACTGAAGCTTTCTTT.

The genes are TRBV4-2 and TRBJ2-5, with D possibly TRBD1 on 5 matching bases. Germline-derived CDR1 and CDR2 are LGHNA and YNFKEQ. The CDR3 is made up of 14 amino acids. V lost 0 bases and J lost 5, with 10 bases in between. CDR3 sequence: CASSQERSGETQYF. The CDR3 DNA follows: TGTGCCAGCAGCCAAGAAAGGTCAGGGGAGACCCAGTACTTC.